This is a list of T cell receptor beta chains from one sample in a study of blood T cell repertoires in COVID-19. Measured with immunoSEQ multiplex PCR; TCRdb has only the in-frame clones, and not every one. Here the sample spans approximately 270,000 clones, 70% to 90% being singletons. What was sequenced was PBMCs or T cells enriched from blood (not recorded which). The origin of the receptors is a woman in her twenties or thirties who had recovered from COVID-19. CDR3s include the opening cysteine and the closing phenylalanine or tryptophan. D genes are given only for firm matches. Only some rows state a clone size, as once, few, many or a class for expanded clones.

>TRBV9|-|TRBJ2-7|TRBD2
TGTGCCAGCAGCGTCCTAGCGGGATCCTCCTACGAGCAGTACTTC
CASSVLAGSSYEQYF
>TRBV28|-|TRBJ1-2|TRBD1
TGTGCCAGCAGTCCGGGACAGGGGAGGCTTGGCTACACCTTC
CASSPGQGRLGYTF
>TRBV5-4|-|TRBJ2-7|TRBD2
TGTGCCAGCAGCACAGCGGGGAGTGGCGAGCAGTACTTC
CASSTAGSGEQYF
>TRBV7-2|-|TRBJ2-5|-
TGTGCCAGCAGCCGGGAGCCCCTATCTGCCCAGTACTTC
CASSREPLSAQYF
>TRBV18|once|TRBJ2-3|TRBD1
TGTGCCAGCTTACTCGGACAGGGGGCAAACACAGATACGCAGTATTTT
CASLLGQGANTDTQYF
>TRBV6-5|-|TRBJ2-7|-
TGTGCCATCCTCCCGGACAATTCCTACGAGCAGTACTTC
CAILPDNSYEQYF
>TRBV7-2|-|TRBJ1-4|-
TGTGCCAGCAGCTTCGGTCTACGAAATGAAAAACTGTTTTTT
CASSFGLRNEKLFF
>TRBV11-2|-|TRBJ2-7|TRBD1
TGTGCCAGCAGCTCACAGGGGTACGAGCAGTACTTC
CASSSQGYEQYF
>TRBV18|-|TRBJ1-2|TRBD1
TGTGCCAGCTCACCGGCACGTTTGGGACAGGGGGTACGGAACTATGGCTACACCTTC
CASSPARLGQGVRNYGYTF
>TRBV5-8|-|TRBJ1-6|TRBD1
TGTGCCAGCAGCTTGGAAGTTCTGGACAGGGGCAATTCACCCCTCCACTTT
CASSLEVLDRGNSPLHF
>TRBV20-1|-|TRBJ2-7|-
TGCAGTGCCCCCACACCCTACGAGCAGTACTTC
CSAPTPYEQYF
>TRBV19|-|TRBJ2-1|-
TGTGCCAGTAGTATTATGGGTAGCGGACATTACAATGAGCAGTTCTTC
CASSIMGSGHYNEQFF